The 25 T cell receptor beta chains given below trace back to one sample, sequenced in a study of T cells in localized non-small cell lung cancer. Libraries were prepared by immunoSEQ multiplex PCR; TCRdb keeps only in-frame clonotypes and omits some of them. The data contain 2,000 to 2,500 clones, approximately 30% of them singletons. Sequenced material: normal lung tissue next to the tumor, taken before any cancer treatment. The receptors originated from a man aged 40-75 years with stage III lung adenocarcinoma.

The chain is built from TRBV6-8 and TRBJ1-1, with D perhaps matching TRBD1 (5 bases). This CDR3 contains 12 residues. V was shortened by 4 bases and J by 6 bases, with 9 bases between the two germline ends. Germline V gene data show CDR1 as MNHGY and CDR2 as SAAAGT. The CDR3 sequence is CASSSGDPEAFF. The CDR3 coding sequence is TGTGCCAGCAGTTCGGGGGACCCTGAAGCTTTCTTT.

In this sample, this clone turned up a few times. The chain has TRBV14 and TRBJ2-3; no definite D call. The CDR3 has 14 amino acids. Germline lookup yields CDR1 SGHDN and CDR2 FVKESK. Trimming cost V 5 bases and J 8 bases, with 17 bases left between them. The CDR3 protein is CASSKSAPPRTQYF. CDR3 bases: TGTGCCAGCAGCAAAAGCGCCCCCCCCCGTACGCAGTATTTT.

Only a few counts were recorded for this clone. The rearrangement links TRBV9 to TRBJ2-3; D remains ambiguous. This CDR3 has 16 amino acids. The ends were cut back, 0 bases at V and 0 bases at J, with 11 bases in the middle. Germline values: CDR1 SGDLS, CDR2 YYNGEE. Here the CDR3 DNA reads TGTGCCAGCAGCGTAGATTACGGGCTTAGCACAGATACGCAGTATTTT. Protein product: CASSVDYGLSTDTQYF. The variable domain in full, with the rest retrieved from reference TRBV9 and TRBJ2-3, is DSGVTQTPKHLITATGQRVTLRCSPRSGDLSVYWYQQSLDQGLQFLIQYYNGEERAKGNILERFSAQQFPDLHSELNLSSLELGDSALYFCASSVDYGLSTDTQYFGPGTRLTVL.

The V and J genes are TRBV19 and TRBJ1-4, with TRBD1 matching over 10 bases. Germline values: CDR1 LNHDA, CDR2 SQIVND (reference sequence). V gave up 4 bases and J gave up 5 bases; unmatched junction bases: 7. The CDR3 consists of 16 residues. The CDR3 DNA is TGTGCCAGTAGTAACATTGACAGGGGGCCGAATGAAAAACTGTTTTTT. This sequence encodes CASSNIDRGPNEKLFF.

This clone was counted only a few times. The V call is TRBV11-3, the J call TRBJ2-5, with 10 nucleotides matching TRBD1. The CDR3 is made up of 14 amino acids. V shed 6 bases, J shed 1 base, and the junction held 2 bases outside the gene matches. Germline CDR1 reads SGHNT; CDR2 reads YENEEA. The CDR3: CASSWTGGQETQYF. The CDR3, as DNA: TGTGCCAGCAGTTGGACAGGGGGCCAAGAGACCCAGTACTTC.

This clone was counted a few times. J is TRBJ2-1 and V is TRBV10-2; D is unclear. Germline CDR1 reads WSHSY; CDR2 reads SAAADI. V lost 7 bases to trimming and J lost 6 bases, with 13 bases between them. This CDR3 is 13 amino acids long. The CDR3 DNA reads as TGCGCCAGCACAGGTCTCCCACCCAATGAGCAGTTCTTC. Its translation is CASTGLPPNEQFF.

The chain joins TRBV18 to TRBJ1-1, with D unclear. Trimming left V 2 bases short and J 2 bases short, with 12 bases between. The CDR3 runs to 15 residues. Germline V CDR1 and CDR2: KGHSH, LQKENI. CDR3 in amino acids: CASSPVGGVNTEAFF. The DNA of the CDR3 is TGTGCCAGCTCACCAGTCGGTGGGGTAAACACTGAAGCTTTCTTT. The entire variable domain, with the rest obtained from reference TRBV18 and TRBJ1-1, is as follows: NAGVMQNPRHLVRRRGQEARLRCSPMKGHSHVYWYRQLPEEGLKFMVYLQKENIIDESGMPKERFSAEFPKEGPSILRIQQVVRGDSAAYFCASSPVGGVNTEAFFGQGTRLTVV.

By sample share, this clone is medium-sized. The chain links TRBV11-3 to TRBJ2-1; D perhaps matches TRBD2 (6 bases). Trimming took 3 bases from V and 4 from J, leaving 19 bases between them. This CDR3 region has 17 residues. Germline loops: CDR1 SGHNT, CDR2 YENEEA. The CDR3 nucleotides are TGTGCCAGCAGCTTCTTTGAGGGAGGTTTCGGGTACAATGAGCAGTTCTTC. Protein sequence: CASSFFEGGFGYNEQFF.

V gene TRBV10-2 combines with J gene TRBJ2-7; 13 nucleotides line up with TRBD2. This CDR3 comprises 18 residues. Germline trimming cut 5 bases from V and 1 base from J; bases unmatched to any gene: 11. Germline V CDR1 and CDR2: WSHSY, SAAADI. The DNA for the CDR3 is TGCGCCAGCAGTAGCCTGGGACTAGCGGGGAACCGATCCTACGAGCAGTACTTC. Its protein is CASSSLGLAGNRSYEQYF.

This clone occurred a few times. The CDR3 sequence: CASSETSGDYNEQFF. As DNA, the CDR3 is TGTGCCAGCAGCGAGACTAGCGGGGATTACAATGAGCAGTTCTTC. The gene calls are TRBV7-1 and TRBJ2-1, with 11 bases fitting TRBD2. TRBV7-1 is an ORF, and what it does is uncertain. The CDR3 sequence is 15 residues long. Trimming took 5 bases from V and 4 from J; bases not matched to a gene: 4.

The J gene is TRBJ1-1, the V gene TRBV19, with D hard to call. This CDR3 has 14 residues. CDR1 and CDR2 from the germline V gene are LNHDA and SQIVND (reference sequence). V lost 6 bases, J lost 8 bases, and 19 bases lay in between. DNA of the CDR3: TGTGCCAGTAGCTTAGCCGGCCAAGTGGCGGAAGCTTTCTTT. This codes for CASSLAGQVAEAFF.

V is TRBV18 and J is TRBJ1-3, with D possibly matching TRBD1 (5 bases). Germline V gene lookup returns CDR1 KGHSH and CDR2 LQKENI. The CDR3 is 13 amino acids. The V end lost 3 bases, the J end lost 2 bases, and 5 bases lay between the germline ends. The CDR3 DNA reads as TGTGCCAGCTCACCGGACACTGGAAACACCATATATTTT. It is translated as CASSPDTGNTIYF.

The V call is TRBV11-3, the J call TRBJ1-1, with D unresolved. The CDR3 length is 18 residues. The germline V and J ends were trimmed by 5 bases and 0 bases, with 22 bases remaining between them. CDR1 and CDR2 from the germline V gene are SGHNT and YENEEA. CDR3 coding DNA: TGTGCCAGCAGCCCCATATCCTCCGTAGGCACCATGAACACTGAAGCTTTCTTT. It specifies CASSPISSVGTMNTEAFF.

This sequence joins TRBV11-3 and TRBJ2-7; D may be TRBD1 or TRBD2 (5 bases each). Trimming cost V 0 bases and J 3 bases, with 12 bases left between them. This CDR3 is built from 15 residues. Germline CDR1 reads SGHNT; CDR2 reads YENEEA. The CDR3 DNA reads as TGTGCCAGCAGCTTAGAAAGGGGCGGACTCTACGAGCAGTACTTC. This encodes CASSLERGGLYEQYF.

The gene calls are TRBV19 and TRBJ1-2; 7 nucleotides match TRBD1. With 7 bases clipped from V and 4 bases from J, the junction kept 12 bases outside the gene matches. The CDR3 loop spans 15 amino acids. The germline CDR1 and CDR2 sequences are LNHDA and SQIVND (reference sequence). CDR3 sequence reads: CASTPVNRGIYGYTF. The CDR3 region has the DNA TGTGCCAGTACCCCCGTGAACAGGGGCATCTATGGCTACACCTTC.

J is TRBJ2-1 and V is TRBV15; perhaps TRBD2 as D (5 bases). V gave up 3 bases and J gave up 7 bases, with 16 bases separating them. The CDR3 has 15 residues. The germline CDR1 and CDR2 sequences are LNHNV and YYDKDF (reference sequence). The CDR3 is CATSSTRASFNEQFF. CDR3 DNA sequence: TGTGCCACCAGCAGTACCCGGGCTAGCTTTAATGAGCAGTTCTTC.

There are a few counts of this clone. The CDR3 sequence is CASSREPTGETQYF. As DNA, the CDR3 is TGTGCCAGCAGCCGAGAACCGACGGGAGAGACCCAGTACTTC. The V and J genes are TRBV6-7 and TRBJ2-5; D is ambiguous. TRBV6-7 is an open reading frame whose function is uncertain. The CDR3 covers 14 residues. The V end was cut by 6 bases, the J end by 4 bases, with 15 bases between.

The DNA for the CDR3 is TGTGCCAGCAGCTCCCCTGTGGGCGCGGCGGGGAACACCATATATTTT. Protein: CASSSPVGAAGNTIYF. The gene calls are TRBV11-3 and TRBJ1-3; D gene unclear. The CDR3 runs 16 residues. Germline V lookup: CDR1 SGHNT, CDR2 YENEEA. V lost 4 bases and J lost 7, with 20 bases in between.

The CDR3 DNA sequence: TGTGCCAGCAGGTCGACAGGGGCCTCCGAGCAGTACTTC. It encodes CASRSTGASEQYF. The V gene is TRBV7-2, the J gene TRBJ2-7, with 8 bases matching TRBD1. Germline V gene lookup returns CDR1 SGHTA and CDR2 FQGNSA. This CDR3 is 13 amino acids long. V shed 6 bases and J 6 bases; nucleotides not matched to a gene: 7.

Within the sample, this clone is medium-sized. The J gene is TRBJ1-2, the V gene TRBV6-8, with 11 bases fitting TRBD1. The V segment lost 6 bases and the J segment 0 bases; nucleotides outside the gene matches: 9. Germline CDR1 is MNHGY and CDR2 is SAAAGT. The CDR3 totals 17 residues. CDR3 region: CASSAGTGGGANYGYTF. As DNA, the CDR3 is TGTGCCAGCAGCGCCGGGACAGGGGGTGGGGCTAACTATGGCTACACCTTC.

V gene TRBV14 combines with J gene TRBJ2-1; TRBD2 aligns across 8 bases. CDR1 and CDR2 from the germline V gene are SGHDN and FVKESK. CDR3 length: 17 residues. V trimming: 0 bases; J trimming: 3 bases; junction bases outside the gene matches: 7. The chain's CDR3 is CASSQDESRGVYNEQFF. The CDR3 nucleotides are TGTGCCAGCAGCCAAGACGAGTCGCGGGGGGTCTACAATGAGCAGTTCTTC.

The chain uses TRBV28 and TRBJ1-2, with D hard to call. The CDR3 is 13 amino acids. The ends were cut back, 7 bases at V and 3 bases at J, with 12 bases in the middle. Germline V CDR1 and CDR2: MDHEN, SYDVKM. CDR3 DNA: TGTGCCAGCAATGGGGTCCCGGACTATGGCTACACCTTC. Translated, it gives CASNGVPDYGYTF.

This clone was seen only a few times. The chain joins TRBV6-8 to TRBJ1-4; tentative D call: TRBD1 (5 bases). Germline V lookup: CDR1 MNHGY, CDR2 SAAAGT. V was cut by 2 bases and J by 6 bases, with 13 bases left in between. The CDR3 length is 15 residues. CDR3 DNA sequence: TGTGCCAGCAGTTACGGGCAGGGAGGGCATGAAAAACTGTTTTTT. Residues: CASSYGQGGHEKLFF.

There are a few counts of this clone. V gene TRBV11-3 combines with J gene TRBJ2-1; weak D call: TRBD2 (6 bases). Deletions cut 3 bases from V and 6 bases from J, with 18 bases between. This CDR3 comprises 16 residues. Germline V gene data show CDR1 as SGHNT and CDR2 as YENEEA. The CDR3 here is CASSLHRDSRINEQFF. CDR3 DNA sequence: TGTGCCAGCAGCTTGCACCGGGACTCAAGGATCAATGAGCAGTTCTTC. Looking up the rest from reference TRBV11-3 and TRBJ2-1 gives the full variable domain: EAGVVQSPRYKIIEKKQPVAFWCNPISGHNTLYWYLQNLGQGPELLIRYENEEAVDDSQLPKDRFSAERLKGVDSTLKIQPAELGDSAVYLCASSLHRDSRINEQFFGPGTRLTVL.

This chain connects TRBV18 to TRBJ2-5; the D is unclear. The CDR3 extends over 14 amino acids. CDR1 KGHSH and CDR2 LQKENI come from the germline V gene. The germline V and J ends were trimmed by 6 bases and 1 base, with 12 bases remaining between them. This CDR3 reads CASSPARLQETQYF. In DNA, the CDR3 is TGTGCCAGCTCCCCCGCACGGCTCCAAGAGACCCAGTACTTC.